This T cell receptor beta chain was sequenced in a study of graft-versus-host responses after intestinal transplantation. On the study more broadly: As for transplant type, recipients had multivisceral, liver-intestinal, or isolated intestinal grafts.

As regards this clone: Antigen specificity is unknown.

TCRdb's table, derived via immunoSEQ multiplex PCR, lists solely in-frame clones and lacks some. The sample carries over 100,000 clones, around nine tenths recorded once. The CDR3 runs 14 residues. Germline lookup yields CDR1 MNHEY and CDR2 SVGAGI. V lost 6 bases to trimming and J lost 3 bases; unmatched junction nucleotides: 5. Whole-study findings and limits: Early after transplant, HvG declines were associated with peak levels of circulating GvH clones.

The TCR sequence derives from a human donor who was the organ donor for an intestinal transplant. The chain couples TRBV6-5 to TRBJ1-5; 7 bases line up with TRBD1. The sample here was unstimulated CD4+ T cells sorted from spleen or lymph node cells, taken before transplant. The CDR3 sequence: CASRGDRVNQPQHF. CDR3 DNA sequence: TGTGCCAGCAGGGGAGACAGGGTCAATCAGCCCCAGCATTTT.